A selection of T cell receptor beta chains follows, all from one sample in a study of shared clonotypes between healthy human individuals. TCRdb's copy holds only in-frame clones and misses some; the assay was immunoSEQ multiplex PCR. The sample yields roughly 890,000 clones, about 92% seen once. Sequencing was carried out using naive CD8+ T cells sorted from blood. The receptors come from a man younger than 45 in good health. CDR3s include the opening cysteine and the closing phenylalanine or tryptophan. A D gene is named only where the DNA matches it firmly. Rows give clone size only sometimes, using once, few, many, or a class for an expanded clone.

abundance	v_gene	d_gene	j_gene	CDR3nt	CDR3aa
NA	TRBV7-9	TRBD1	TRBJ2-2	TGTGCCAGCAGCCCGAGAGGACAGGCCGACTCTTTT	CASSPRGQADSF
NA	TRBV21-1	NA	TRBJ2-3	TGTGCCAGCAGCCCACCCTACTCTAGCGGGAGGGCCCTTTCGGACACAGATACGCAGTATTTT	CASSPPYSSGRALSDTDTQYF
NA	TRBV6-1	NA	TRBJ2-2	TGTGCCAGCAGTGAATGGGGGATAGGGTCGCCATCGGCCGGGGAGCTGTTTTTT	CASSEWGIGSPSAGELFF
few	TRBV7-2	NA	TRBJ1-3	TGTGCAAGGGCGGAGGGAAACACCATATATTTT	CARAEGNTIYF
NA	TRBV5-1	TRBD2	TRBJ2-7	TGCGCCAGCAGCGCCTCGATTAGCGGGGACCGGGCCTACGAGCAGTACTTC	CASSASISGDRAYEQYF
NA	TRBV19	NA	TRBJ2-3	TGTGCCAGTAGTATCTCAGGGGGGTGGGATACGCAGTATTTT	CASSISGGWDTQYF
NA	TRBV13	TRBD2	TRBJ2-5	TGTGCCAGCAGCGCCGGACTAGCGGGAGGTGGAGAGACCCAGTACTTC	CASSAGLAGGGETQYF
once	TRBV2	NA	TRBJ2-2	TGTGCCAGCAGTGGAGGTGACACCGGGGAGCTGTTTTTT	CASSGGDTGELFF
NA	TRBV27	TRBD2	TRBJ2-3	TGTGCCAGCAGTACCCCTAGCGGTTATAGCACAGATACGCAGTATTTT	CASSTPSGYSTDTQYF
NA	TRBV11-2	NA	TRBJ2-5	TGTGCCAGCAGCTTGGAGGGTTCAAAGGCCCAGTACTTC	CASSLEGSKAQYF
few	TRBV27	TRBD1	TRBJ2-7	TGTGCCAGCAGTTTAGGGACAGGGGCCGAGCAGTACTTC	CASSLGTGAEQYF
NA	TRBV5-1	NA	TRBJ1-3	TGCGCCAGCAGCTTGGTGACGTCCAGGTCTGGAAACACCATATATTTT	CASSLVTSRSGNTIYF
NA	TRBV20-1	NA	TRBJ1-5	TGCAGTGCTCAAGGGCATCAGCCCCAGCATTTT	CSAQGHQPQHF
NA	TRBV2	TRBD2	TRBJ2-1	TGTGCCAGCAGCGCCCACCGGGACTACGTTATGCCGGAGCAGTTCTTC	CASSAHRDYVMPEQFF
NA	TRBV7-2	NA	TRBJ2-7	TGTGCCAGCAGCTTAGATGTTAATATCGAAGCGATGGGGTACGAGCAGTACTTC	CASSLDVNIEAMGYEQYF
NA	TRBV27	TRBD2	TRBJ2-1	TGTGCCAGCAGTGGTGTCGGGACTAGCGGAAGCTCCTACAATGAGCAGTTCTTC	CASSGVGTSGSSYNEQFF
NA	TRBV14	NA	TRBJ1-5	TGTGCCAGCAGCCAAGAAGGAATGAAGGAAACTTCCCGGCCCCACAATCAGCCCCAGCATTTT	CASSQEGMKETSRPHNQPQHF
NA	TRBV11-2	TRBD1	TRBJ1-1	TGTGCCAGCAGCTTACCCACAGGGGCGTCTGAAGCTTTCTTT	CASSLPTGASEAFF
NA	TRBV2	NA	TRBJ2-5	TGTGCCAGCATAAAAGAGACCCAGTACTTC	CASIKETQYF
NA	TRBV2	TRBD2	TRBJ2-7	TGTGCCAGCAGTGACTTCTGGGACTCGACTAGCGCTTACGAGCAGTACTTC	CASSDFWDSTSAYEQYF
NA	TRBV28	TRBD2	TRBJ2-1	TGTGCCAGCAGTTTACCTAGCGGGCACAACAATGAGCAGTTCTTC	CASSLPSGHNNEQFF
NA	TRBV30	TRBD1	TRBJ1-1	TGTGCCTGGAGTACACAGGGGGGGACTGAAGCTTTCTTT	CAWSTQGGTEAFF
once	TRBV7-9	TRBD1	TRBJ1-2	TGTGCCAGCAGCTATACAGGGGGCCACTATGGCTACACCTTC	CASSYTGGHYGYTF
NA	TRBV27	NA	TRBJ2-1	TGTGCCAGCAGTTTAGATCCTTCCCAATACAATGAGCAGTTCTTC	CASSLDPSQYNEQFF
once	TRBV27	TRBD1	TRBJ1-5	TGTGCCAGGGGACAGGTTAGCAATCAGCCCCAGCATTTT	CARGQVSNQPQHF
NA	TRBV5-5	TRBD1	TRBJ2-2	TGTGCCAGCAGCCCGGGACAGGGGAGAAACACCGGGGAGCTGTTTTTT	CASSPGQGRNTGELFF
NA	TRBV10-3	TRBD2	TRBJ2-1	TGTGCCATCAGTGCCGGGACTAGCGGGAGTTGGCAGTTCTTC	CAISAGTSGSWQFF
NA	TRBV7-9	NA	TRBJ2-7	TGTGCCAGCAGCTCTCGGGGCAGGGAGCAGTACTTC	CASSSRGREQYF
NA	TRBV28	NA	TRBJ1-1	TGTGCCAGCAGTTCCGAACTTCTGGGGTTAGCTGAAGCTTTCTTT	CASSSELLGLAEAFF
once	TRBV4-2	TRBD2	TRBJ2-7	TGTGCCAGCAGCCAAGAAGAGATTGGGAGCGCCCGGGACTACTACGAGCAGTACTTC	CASSQEEIGSARDYYEQYF
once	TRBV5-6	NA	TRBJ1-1	TGTGCCAGCAGCTCCACGGAGCTGAACACTGAAGCTTTCTTT	CASSSTELNTEAFF
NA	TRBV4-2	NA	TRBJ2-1	TGTGCCAGCAGCCAAGACCTAATAACTCTATTTTCCTACAATGAGCAGTTCTTC	CASSQDLITLFSYNEQFF
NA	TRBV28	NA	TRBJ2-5	TGTGCCAGCAGTTTATTCAAAGCTAGCCAAGAGACCCAGTACTTC	CASSLFKASQETQYF
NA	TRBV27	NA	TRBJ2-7	TGTGCCAGCAGTGCGGGCTACGAGCAGTACTTC	CASSAGYEQYF
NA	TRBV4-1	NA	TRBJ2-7	TGCGCCAGCAGCCAAGTGTTTGCCGGAGACTACGAGCAGTACTTC	CASSQVFAGDYEQYF
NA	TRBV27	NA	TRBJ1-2	TGTGCCAGCAGTTTAAATCCCGGAGACTATGGCTACACCTTC	CASSLNPGDYGYTF
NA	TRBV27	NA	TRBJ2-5	TGTGCCAGCAGTTTTGGGGCGAGGGCAGGCCCCCAAGGGGAGACCCAGTACTTC	CASSFGARAGPQGETQYF
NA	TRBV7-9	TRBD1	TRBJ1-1	TGTGCCAGCAGCCCCGGGACAGGGCTCACTGAAGCTTTCTTT	CASSPGTGLTEAFF
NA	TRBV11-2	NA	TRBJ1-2	TGTGCCAGCAGCTTGGGGGGCCCAGGGTATGGCTACACCTTC	CASSLGGPGYGYTF
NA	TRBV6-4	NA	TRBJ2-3	TGTGCCAGCAGTGACGGCGGGGCGGCAGATACGCAGTATTTT	CASSDGGAADTQYF
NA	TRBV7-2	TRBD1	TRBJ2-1	TGTGCCAGCAGCTTGAACAGGGGTCATGAGCAGTTCTTC	CASSLNRGHEQFF
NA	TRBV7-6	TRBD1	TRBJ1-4	TGTGCCAGCAGCTATCACAGGGGTAATGAAAAACTGTTTTTT	CASSYHRGNEKLFF
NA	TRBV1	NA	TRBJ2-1	TGCACCAGCAGCCCCGGTGGGGGTTGCGGGAGTCTCTATGAGCAGTTCTTC	CTSSPGGGCGSLYEQFF
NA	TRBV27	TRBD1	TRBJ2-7	TGTGCCAGCAGTGTCCGGGACAGTACCTACGAGCAGTACTTC	CASSVRDSTYEQYF
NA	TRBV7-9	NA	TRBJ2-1	TGTGCCAGCAGCAAATTGGACTTCATGGCTGAGCAGTTCTTC	CASSKLDFMAEQFF
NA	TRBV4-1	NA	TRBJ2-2	TGCGCCAGCAGCCAAGATCCGGCAACGGGTGGAAGAGGGGAGCTGTTTTTT	CASSQDPATGGRGELFF
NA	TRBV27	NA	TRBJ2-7	TGTGCCAGCAGTTTAAGGCAGGGCTACGAGCAGTACTTC	CASSLRQGYEQYF
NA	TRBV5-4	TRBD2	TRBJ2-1	TGTGCCAGCAGCTTGTCGAGCGGGGGGGGCTACAATGAGCAGTTCTTC	CASSLSSGGGYNEQFF
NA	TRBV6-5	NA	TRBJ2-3	TGTGCCAGCAGTTACTCGGGAGGAGATACGCAGTATTTT	CASSYSGGDTQYF